The source of this TCR beta chain is a study of early T cells in non-severe SARS-CoV-2 infection. Study-wide results and limits: Reliance on VDJdb matching favored anti-spike CD8 responses; private and CD4 specificities were missed.

This clonotype was seen many times. Antigen unknown. TCRdb redid the calling of the 5' RACE reads with MiXCR, one entry per CDR3 protein. The top ten clones hold around 4.5% of a sample with 60,000 or so distinct CDR3 sequences, approximately 13% of them seen once. The CDR3 spans 11 residues. CDR1 is SGHRS, CDR2 YFSETQ, per germline. Trimming left V 4 bases short and J 5 bases short, with 4 bases between. The chain has TRBV5-1 and TRBJ2-1; D uncertain. This TCR was sampled from an adult who was a healthcare worker with PCR-confirmed SARS-CoV-2 infection or an uninfected control (not recorded which). The sample was whole blood. CDR3 loop: CASSLDNEQFF. The CDR3 DNA reads as TGCGCCAGCAGCCTTGACAATGAGCAGTTCTTC. Full variable domain (rest looked up from reference TRBV5-1 and TRBJ2-1): KAGVTQTPRYLIKTRGQQVTLSCSPISGHRSVSWYQQTPGQGLQFLFEYFSETQRNKGNFPGRFSGRQFSNSRSEMNVSTLELGDSALYLCASSLDNEQFFGPGTRLTVL.